This T cell receptor beta chain was identified during a study of regulatory T cells in long-lasting Graves disease. Relying on iRepertoire HTBI primers and Arm-PCR of CDR3 regions, the team built TCR beta libraries. TCRdb analysed the multiplex PCR reads with MiXCR anew, one entry per CDR3 protein. The sample has some 440,000 distinct CDR3 sequences, less than 25% seen once. Broader study findings: Newly diagnosed disease favored TRBV20-1 and TRBJ2-1 over persistent disease. Those with persistent Graves' had less TCR diversity than newly diagnosed patients.

V was cut by 0 bases and J by 2 bases, with 7 bases left in between. The CDR3 is 14 amino acids. CDR1 and CDR2 from the germline V gene are MNHEY and SVGAGI. This clonotype was detected many times. Its target is not known. Noted time point: persistent/refractory GD, antithyroid drugs over 5 years with positive TRAb. PBMCs were the source of the RNA used for TCR sequencing. Per American Thyroid Association guidelines, Graves' disease was diagnosed. Patients were from an endocrinology department in Xi'an, China. The sequence was obtained from a female donor with Graves disease. The chain combines TRBV6-5 with TRBJ1-2, with D tentatively TRBD1 (5 bases). Sample: peripheral blood mononuclear cells (PBMCs), taken when the disease was refractory, from a patient treated with antithyroid drugs. The CDR3 bases are TGTGCCAGCAGTTACTCGCCAGGGAACTATGGCTACACCTTC. This gives the protein CASSYSPGNYGYTF.